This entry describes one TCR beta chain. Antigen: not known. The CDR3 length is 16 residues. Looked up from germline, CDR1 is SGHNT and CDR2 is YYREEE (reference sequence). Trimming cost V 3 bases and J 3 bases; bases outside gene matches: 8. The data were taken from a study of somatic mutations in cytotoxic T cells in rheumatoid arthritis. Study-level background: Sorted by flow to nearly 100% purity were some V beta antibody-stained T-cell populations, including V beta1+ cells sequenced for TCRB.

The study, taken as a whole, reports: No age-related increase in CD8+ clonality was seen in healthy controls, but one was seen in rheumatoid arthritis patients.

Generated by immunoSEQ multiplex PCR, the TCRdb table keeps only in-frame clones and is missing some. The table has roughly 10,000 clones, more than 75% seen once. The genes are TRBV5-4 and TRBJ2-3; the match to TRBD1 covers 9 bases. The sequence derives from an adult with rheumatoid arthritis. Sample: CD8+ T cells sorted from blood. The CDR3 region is CASSWDREGSTDTQYF. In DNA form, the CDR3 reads TGTGCCAGCAGCTGGGACAGGGAGGGGAGTACAGATACGCAGTATTTT. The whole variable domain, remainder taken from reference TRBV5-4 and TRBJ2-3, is ETGVTQSPTHLIKTRGQQVTLRCSSQSGHNTVSWYQQALGQGPQFIFQYYREEENGRGNFPPRFSGLQFPNYSSELNVNALELDDSALYLCASSWDREGSTDTQYFGPGTRLTVL.